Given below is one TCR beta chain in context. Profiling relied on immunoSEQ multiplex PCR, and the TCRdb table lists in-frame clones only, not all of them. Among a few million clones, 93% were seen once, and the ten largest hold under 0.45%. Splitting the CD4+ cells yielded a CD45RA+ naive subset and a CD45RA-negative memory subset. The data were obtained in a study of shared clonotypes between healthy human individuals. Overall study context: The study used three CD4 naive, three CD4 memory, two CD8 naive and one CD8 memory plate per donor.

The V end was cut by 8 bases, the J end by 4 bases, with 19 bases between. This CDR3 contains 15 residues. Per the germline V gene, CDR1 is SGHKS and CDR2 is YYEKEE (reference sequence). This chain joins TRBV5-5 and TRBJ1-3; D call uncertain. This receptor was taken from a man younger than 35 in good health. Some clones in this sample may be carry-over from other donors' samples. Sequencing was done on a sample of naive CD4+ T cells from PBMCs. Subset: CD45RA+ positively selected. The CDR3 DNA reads TGTGCCAGTCAGACTTATACGGAGGCCGGAAACACCATATATTTT. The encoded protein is CASQTYTEAGNTIYF.